Sequencing of this TCR beta chain was carried out in a study of blood T cell repertoires in COVID-19. Measured with immunoSEQ multiplex PCR; TCRdb has only the in-frame clones, and not every one. The profile covers about 430,000 clones, with 70% to 90% appearing a single time and about 1.5% taken by the ten largest. This clone was counted a single time. The CDR3 has 17 residues. The J segment lost 2 bases and the V segment lost 0 bases, leaving 7 bases of the junction unmatched. CDR1 and CDR2 (germline): LGHNA, YSLEER. The sequenced sample was PBMCs or T cells enriched from blood (not recorded which). V and J are TRBV4-3 and TRBJ2-3; TRBD2 matches 8 bases. This receptor was identified in a woman younger than 30 who had been exposed to COVID-19. The CDR3 nucleotides are TGCGCCAGCAGCCAAGAGGCAAGCGGGGGACCCACAGATACGCAGTATTTT. Protein sequence: CASSQEASGGPTDTQYF.